The entry below gives a single T cell receptor beta chain sequence along with its context. Per the germline V gene, CDR1 is KGHSH and CDR2 is LQKENI. This CDR3 comprises 15 residues. The ends lost 2 bases at V and 7 bases at J; junction bases unmatched: 8. Clones were sequenced by immunoSEQ multiplex PCR, and TCRdb holds only the in-frame ones, with some missing. Of 49,000 or so clones listed, about 86% are singletons. This record comes from a study of PD-L1 blockade in urothelial cancer. Whole-study context: It was at 3 weeks (second dose) and 6 weeks after treatment start that blood was analyzed.

Time point: pretreatment peripheral blood. The specimen was PBMCs, collected around atezolizumab (anti-PD-L1) treatment. The receptor was isolated from a man in his sixties with urothelial cancer. The V and J genes are TRBV18 and TRBJ1-2; 9 bases are a match to TRBD1. The CDR3 sequence: CASSPEGQGRGGYTF. The CDR3 DNA reads as TGTGCCAGCTCACCAGAGGGACAGGGACGCGGTGGCTACACCTTC. Using reference TRBV18 and TRBJ1-2 for the parts outside the CDR3, the full variable domain is NAGVMQNPRHLVRRRGQEARLRCSPMKGHSHVYWYRQLPEEGLKFMVYLQKENIIDESGMPKERFSAEFPKEGPSILRIQQVVRGDSAAYFCASSPEGQGRGGYTFGSGTRLTVV.